This is a list of T cell receptor beta chains from one sample in a study of T cells in Graves' hyperthyroidism and ophthalmopathy. Each CDR3 protein gets one entry after TCRdb re-called the multiplex PCR reads with MiXCR. The table records 300,000 to 450,000 distinct CDR3 sequences, over 15% of them present only once. Sequenced material: blood. These TCRs come from a woman aged 40 to 50 with Graves' ophthalmopathy. Each CDR3 is given with its conserved first and last residue. The D gene is left open where the match is weak. The size entry is marked missing in some rows and otherwise reads once, few, many or a size class.

J: TRBJ1-5; V: TRBV2; D: -; size: many; CDR3: CASRGTHYSNQPQHF; DNA: TGTGCCAGCCGTGGGACACATTATAGCAATCAGCCCCAGCATTTT
J: TRBJ2-7; V: TRBV7-2; D: TRBD1; size: many; CDR3: CATGQGTYEQYF; DNA: TGTGCCACCGGACAGGGGACCTACGAGCAGTACTTC
J: TRBJ2-2; V: TRBV10-3; D: TRBD2; size: many; CDR3: CAISETPLAGITGELFF; DNA: TGTGCCATCAGTGAAACGCCACTAGCGGGAATCACCGGGGAGCTGTTTTTT
J: TRBJ2-2; V: TRBV7-9; D: TRBD2; size: many; CDR3: CASSPVAGLAGELFF; DNA: TGTGCCAGCAGCCCAGTAGCGGGACTCGCCGGGGAGCTGTTTTTT
J: TRBJ1-1; V: TRBV10-3; D: -; size: many; CDR3: CAISESSVNTEAFF; DNA: TGTGCCATCAGTGAGTCATCAGTGAACACTGAAGCTTTCTTT
J: TRBJ1-1; V: TRBV28; D: -; size: many; CDR3: CASSLYGNTEAFF; DNA: TGTGCCAGCAGTTTATACGGGAACACTGAAGCTTTCTTT
J: TRBJ2-3; V: TRBV4-2; D: -; size: many; CDR3: CASSQEYGATDTQYF; DNA: TGTGCCAGCAGCCAAGAGTATGGGGCCACAGATACGCAGTATTTT
J: TRBJ2-5; V: TRBV7-2; D: -; size: many; CDR3: CASSHYQETQYF; DNA: TGTGCCAGCAGCCACTACCAAGAGACCCAGTACTTC
J: TRBJ1-1; V: TRBV7-2; D: TRBD1; size: many; CDR3: CASSSEGARGTEAFF; DNA: TGTGCCAGCAGCTCCGAGGGGGCGCGGGGCACTGAAGCTTTCTTT
J: TRBJ2-1; V: TRBV28; D: -; size: -; CDR3: CASSHYRAGATGSYNEQFF; DNA: TGTGCCAGCAGTCATTACCGGGCGGGGGCGACAGGGTCCTACAATGAGCAGTTCTTC
J: TRBJ2-2; V: TRBV3-1; D: -; size: -; CDR3: CASSQGTDTGELFF; DNA: TGTGCCAGCAGCCAGGGGACGGACACCGGGGAGCTGTTTTTT
J: TRBJ2-2; V: TRBV15; D: -; size: -; CDR3: CAISRGGGSDTGELFF; DNA: TGTGCCATCAGCAGAGGCGGGGGCTCGGACACCGGGGAGCTGTTTTTT
J: TRBJ2-7; V: TRBV6-1; D: TRBD2; size: -; CDR3: CASSPPTSGDYEQYF; DNA: TGTGCCAGCAGCCCACCGACTAGCGGGGACTACGAGCAGTACTTC
J: TRBJ1-2; V: TRBV11-2; D: -; size: many; CDR3: CASSLDRAREGYGYTF; DNA: TGTGCCAGCAGCTTAGATCGTGCCAGGGAGGGCTATGGCTACACCTTC
J: TRBJ1-1; V: TRBV29-1; D: -; size: -; CDR3: CSVAIRDGQLTEAYF; DNA: TGCAGCGTAGCTATTCGGGATGGACAGTTAACTGAAGCTTACTTT
J: TRBJ2-3; V: TRBV28; D: -; size: many; CDR3: CASSLTDPGRTDTQYF; DNA: TGTGCCAGCAGTTTGACCGACCCTGGGAGGACAGATACGCAGTATTTT
J: TRBJ1-2; V: TRBV28; D: -; size: many; CDR3: CASTGRTKEGYTF; DNA: TGTGCCAGCACCGGGCGGACGAAGGAAGGCTACACCTTC
J: TRBJ2-5; V: TRBV20-1; D: TRBD2; size: -; CDR3: CSARDQLAGAQETQYF; DNA: TGCAGTGCTAGAGATCAACTAGCGGGGGCCCAAGAGACCCAGTACTTC
J: TRBJ1-3; V: TRBV3-1; D: TRBD1; size: many; CDR3: CASSPGGFGNTIYF; DNA: TGTGCCAGCAGCCCAGGGGGCTTCGGAAACACCATATATTTT
J: TRBJ2-7; V: TRBV19; D: -; size: few; CDR3: CASSMGPTYEQYF; DNA: TGTGCCAGTAGTATGGGGCCAACCTACGAGCAGTACTTC
J: TRBJ2-7; V: TRBV27; D: TRBD2; size: -; CDR3: CASSFTSGSTHEQYF; DNA: TGTGCCAGCAGTTTTACTAGCGGGAGTACCCACGAGCAGTACTTC
J: TRBJ2-5; V: TRBV7-8; D: -; size: many; CDR3: CASTDEYLGGETQYF; DNA: TGTGCCAGCACCGATGAGTATCTCGGAGGAGAGACCCAGTACTTC